This is a list of T cell receptor beta chains from one sample in a study of T-cell reconstitution after alpha-beta-depleted transplantation in children. TCRdb used MiXCR to reprocess the PCR reads, holding one entry per CDR3 protein. The repertoire holds around 450,000 distinct CDR3 sequences, with more than 9% as singletons. This sample comprised PBMCs, obtained before TCRalphabeta/CD19-depleted stem cell transplant. Every receptor here comes from a child aged 2 to 10 with inherited bone marrow failure, due to receive a stem cell transplant. Both conserved end residues are part of each CDR3. A D gene is named only where the DNA matches it firmly. Clone size is given for some rows only: seen once, a few or many times, or a class if the clone is expanded.

cdr3_length: 15
d_call: .
j_call: TRBJ2-7
clone_size: many
v_call: TRBV4-3
cdr3_nt: TGCGCCAGCAGCCAAGGGGGCTCGGGAAACTACGAGCAGTACTTC
cdr3_aa: CASSQGGSGNYEQYF

cdr3_length: 13
d_call: TRBD1
j_call: TRBJ2-7
clone_size: many
v_call: TRBV29-1
cdr3_nt: TGCAGCGCGACAGGGGGCCAGTCCTACGAGCAGTACTTC
cdr3_aa: CSATGGQSYEQYF

cdr3_length: 14
d_call: .
j_call: TRBJ2-7
clone_size: many
v_call: TRBV2
cdr3_nt: TGTGCCAGCAGGTCTGTAGACAGGACCTACGAGCAGTACTTC
cdr3_aa: CASRSVDRTYEQYF

cdr3_length: 17
d_call: .
j_call: TRBJ2-1
clone_size: .
v_call: TRBV4-1
cdr3_nt: TGCGCCAGCAGCCAAGGCCAGGGGGCTAGCGGGAACGATGAGCAGTTCTTC
cdr3_aa: CASSQGQGASGNDEQFF

cdr3_length: 15
d_call: .
j_call: TRBJ2-5
clone_size: many
v_call: TRBV20-1
cdr3_nt: TGCAGTGCTATATCGGTGGGGCGGTACCAAGAGACCCAGTACTTC
cdr3_aa: CSAISVGRYQETQYF

cdr3_length: 15
d_call: .
j_call: TRBJ2-3
clone_size: many
v_call: TRBV11-2
cdr3_nt: TGTGCCAGCAGCTTAGATCGACCGGACACAGATACGCAGTATTTT
cdr3_aa: CASSLDRPDTDTQYF

cdr3_length: 15
d_call: TRBD2
j_call: TRBJ2-7
clone_size: few
v_call: TRBV18
cdr3_nt: TGTGCCAGCTCACCAAGGACTAGCGGGGTCTACGAGCAGTACTTC
cdr3_aa: CASSPRTSGVYEQYF

cdr3_length: 15
d_call: TRBD2
j_call: TRBJ2-1
clone_size: many
v_call: TRBV27
cdr3_nt: TGTGCCAGCAGACTTCTAGCGGGAGTGACCACAGGGCAGTTCTTC
cdr3_aa: CASRLLAGVTTGQFF

cdr3_length: 14
d_call: TRBD2
j_call: TRBJ2-1
clone_size: many
v_call: TRBV9
cdr3_nt: TGTGCCAGCACCCGGACTAGCACGCAATCTGAGCAGTTCTTC
cdr3_aa: CASTRTSTQSEQFF

cdr3_length: 16
d_call: TRBD2
j_call: TRBJ2-5
clone_size: many
v_call: TRBV9
cdr3_nt: TGTGCCAGCAGCGTAGAGACTAGCGGTGAGGGGGAGACCCAGTACTTC
cdr3_aa: CASSVETSGEGETQYF

cdr3_length: 15
d_call: .
j_call: TRBJ2-3
clone_size: .
v_call: TRBV5-1
cdr3_nt: TGCGCCAGCAGCTTGGAGGCAGGGCCCCCAGATACGCAGTATTTT
cdr3_aa: CASSLEAGPPDTQYF

cdr3_length: 15
d_call: .
j_call: TRBJ1-3
clone_size: few
v_call: TRBV9
cdr3_nt: TGTGCCAGCAGCGTAGGGTCTTTATCTGGAAACACCATATATTTT
cdr3_aa: CASSVGSLSGNTIYF

cdr3_length: 13
d_call: TRBD1
j_call: TRBJ2-1
clone_size: many
v_call: TRBV29-1
cdr3_nt: TGCAGCGTTGAAGAGATACAGGGGGGTGAGCAGTTCTTC
cdr3_aa: CSVEEIQGGEQFF

cdr3_length: 16
d_call: TRBD2
j_call: TRBJ2-2
clone_size: few
v_call: TRBV20-1
cdr3_nt: TGCAGTGCTAGAGCAGGACCAGCGGGAGGGACCGGGGAGCTGTTTTTT
cdr3_aa: CSARAGPAGGTGELFF

cdr3_length: 17
d_call: TRBD1
j_call: TRBJ2-1
clone_size: many
v_call: TRBV5-6
cdr3_nt: TGTGCCAGCAGCTTGGGTGGTGGGACAGCCTCCTACAATGAGCAGTTCTTC
cdr3_aa: CASSLGGGTASYNEQFF

cdr3_length: 16
d_call: TRBD2
j_call: TRBJ2-3
clone_size: .
v_call: TRBV12-3/TRBV12-4
cdr3_nt: TGTGCCAGCAGTTTAGATACTAGCGCGATCACAGATACGCAGTATTTT
cdr3_aa: CASSLDTSAITDTQYF

cdr3_length: 16
d_call: .
j_call: TRBJ2-7
clone_size: many
v_call: TRBV11-2
cdr3_nt: TGTGCCAGCAGCTTAGTACCAGGTCCGAGCTCCTACGAGCAGTACTTC
cdr3_aa: CASSLVPGPSSYEQYF

cdr3_length: 14
d_call: TRBD2
j_call: TRBJ2-7
clone_size: many
v_call: TRBV27
cdr3_nt: TGTGCCAGCAGTGGGGGACTAGGGGGCTACGAGCAGTACTTC
cdr3_aa: CASSGGLGGYEQYF

cdr3_length: 14
d_call: .
j_call: TRBJ2-7
clone_size: .
v_call: TRBV9
cdr3_nt: TGTGCCAGCAGCGTAGGAGGGTTTCCCTACGAGCAGTACTTC
cdr3_aa: CASSVGGFPYEQYF

cdr3_length: 12
d_call: .
j_call: TRBJ1-1
clone_size: many
v_call: TRBV11-2
cdr3_nt: TGTGCCAGCAGCTTTAGCGAAATTGAAGCTTTCTTT
cdr3_aa: CASSFSEIEAFF

cdr3_length: 13
d_call: .
j_call: TRBJ2-7
clone_size: many
v_call: TRBV27
cdr3_nt: TGTGCCAGCAGTTTATTGGGCAGGGGCGAGCAGTACTTC
cdr3_aa: CASSLLGRGEQYF

cdr3_length: 13
d_call: TRBD1
j_call: TRBJ1-1
clone_size: .
v_call: TRBV29-1
cdr3_nt: TGCAGCGTCGCCGACAGGGTGGGCACTGAAGCTTTCTTT
cdr3_aa: CSVADRVGTEAFF

cdr3_length: 14
d_call: .
j_call: TRBJ1-5
clone_size: many
v_call: TRBV5-6
cdr3_nt: TGTGCCAGCAGCTTATCGGGGCCGGGTCAGCCCCAGCATTTT
cdr3_aa: CASSLSGPGQPQHF

cdr3_length: 14
d_call: .
j_call: TRBJ2-3
clone_size: .
v_call: TRBV28
cdr3_nt: TGTGCCAGCAGTTTTGCACAGTCCTCAGATACGCAGTATTTT
cdr3_aa: CASSFAQSSDTQYF

cdr3_length: 16
d_call: .
j_call: TRBJ2-1
clone_size: many
v_call: TRBV24-1
cdr3_nt: TGTGCCACCAGTGATCCACGGACATCCTACTACAATGAGCAGTTCTTC
cdr3_aa: CATSDPRTSYYNEQFF

cdr3_length: 18
d_call: TRBD2
j_call: TRBJ2-2
clone_size: many
v_call: TRBV4-3
cdr3_nt: TGCGCCAGCAGCCAAGAGAGGGCTAGCGGGAGTTATAGCGGGGAGCTGTTTTTT
cdr3_aa: CASSQERASGSYSGELFF

cdr3_length: 13
d_call: .
j_call: TRBJ2-1
clone_size: many
v_call: TRBV9
cdr3_nt: TGTGCCAGCAGCCCCACCTGGGCGAATGAGCAGTTCTTC
cdr3_aa: CASSPTWANEQFF

cdr3_length: 12
d_call: .
j_call: TRBJ2-5
clone_size: .
v_call: TRBV12-3/TRBV12-4
cdr3_nt: TGTGCCAGCGAGGGGACATTTGGGACCCAGTACTTC
cdr3_aa: CASEGTFGTQYF

cdr3_length: 13
d_call: .
j_call: TRBJ2-7
clone_size: many
v_call: TRBV27
cdr3_nt: TGTGCCAGCAGTTTCACACAAGACTACGAGCAGTACTTC
cdr3_aa: CASSFTQDYEQYF

cdr3_length: 12
d_call: TRBD1
j_call: TRBJ2-7
clone_size: .
v_call: TRBV11-2
cdr3_nt: TGTGCCAGCAGCTTCGACAGGGAAGAGCAGTACTTC
cdr3_aa: CASSFDREEQYF

cdr3_length: 14
d_call: .
j_call: TRBJ2-3
clone_size: .
v_call: TRBV20-1
cdr3_nt: TGCAGTGCTAGAGTCCCCCTGGGCACAGATACGCAGTATTTT
cdr3_aa: CSARVPLGTDTQYF

cdr3_length: 15
d_call: .
j_call: TRBJ2-7
clone_size: many
v_call: TRBV27
cdr3_nt: TGTGCCAGCAGAGTAGGGGCCGGGCGGGTCTACGAGCAGTACTTC
cdr3_aa: CASRVGAGRVYEQYF

cdr3_length: 17
d_call: .
j_call: TRBJ2-5
clone_size: many
v_call: TRBV12-3/TRBV12-4
cdr3_nt: TGTGCCAGCAGTTTATCCCTTGGAGGGCGCATGTTTGAGACCCAGTACTTC
cdr3_aa: CASSLSLGGRMFETQYF

cdr3_length: 14
d_call: TRBD1
j_call: TRBJ1-2
clone_size: .
v_call: TRBV4-3
cdr3_nt: TGCGCCAGCAGCCACAGGACAGGGAAGAATGGCTACACCTTC
cdr3_aa: CASSHRTGKNGYTF

cdr3_length: 16
d_call: TRBD2
j_call: TRBJ2-5
clone_size: .
v_call: TRBV6-5
cdr3_nt: TGTGCCAGCAGTTACTCGGGACTAGCGGGAGGAAAGACCCAGTACTTC
cdr3_aa: CASSYSGLAGGKTQYF

cdr3_length: 15
d_call: TRBD2
j_call: TRBJ2-1
clone_size: .
v_call: TRBV7-9
cdr3_nt: TGTGCCAGCAGCTTAGGACTAGCGGGATCGAGTGAGCAGTTCTTC
cdr3_aa: CASSLGLAGSSEQFF

cdr3_length: 16
d_call: TRBD2
j_call: TRBJ2-1
clone_size: few
v_call: TRBV7-2
cdr3_nt: TGTGCCAGCACCCCCCACGGCGGGAGATGGGGCAATGAGCAGTTCTTC
cdr3_aa: CASTPHGGRWGNEQFF

cdr3_length: 15
d_call: TRBD1
j_call: TRBJ2-4
clone_size: .
v_call: TRBV27
cdr3_nt: TGTGCCAGCAGTTTAGTAGGGACAGAGAAAAACATTCAGTACTTC
cdr3_aa: CASSLVGTEKNIQYF

cdr3_length: 15
d_call: .
j_call: TRBJ2-1
clone_size: few
v_call: TRBV20-1
cdr3_nt: TGCAGTGCTAGAGCTGAGGTAGCGGTGTACAATGAGCAGTTCTTC
cdr3_aa: CSARAEVAVYNEQFF

cdr3_length: 13
d_call: .
j_call: TRBJ2-7
clone_size: few
v_call: TRBV24-1
cdr3_nt: TGTGCCACCAGTGACCCGGGGTCCTACGAGCAGTACTTC
cdr3_aa: CATSDPGSYEQYF

cdr3_length: 16
d_call: .
j_call: TRBJ1-3
clone_size: few
v_call: TRBV6-5
cdr3_nt: TGTGCCAGCAGTTACTACGGCGGATCCTCTGGAAACACCATATATTTT
cdr3_aa: CASSYYGGSSGNTIYF

cdr3_length: 15
d_call: TRBD2
j_call: TRBJ2-3
clone_size: many
v_call: TRBV18
cdr3_nt: TGTGCCAGCTCACCGTGGACTAGCGGAGAGGATACGCAGTATTTT
cdr3_aa: CASSPWTSGEDTQYF

cdr3_length: 15
d_call: .
j_call: TRBJ2-1
clone_size: few
v_call: TRBV6-5
cdr3_nt: TGTGCCAGCAGTTACGGGGCTACGGGGCTAAATGAGCAGTTCTTC
cdr3_aa: CASSYGATGLNEQFF

cdr3_length: 16
d_call: .
j_call: TRBJ2-3
clone_size: .
v_call: TRBV5-5
cdr3_nt: TGTGCCAGCAGCTCCCGGGGTTACTCCGACACAGATACGCAGTATTTT
cdr3_aa: CASSSRGYSDTDTQYF

cdr3_length: 16
d_call: .
j_call: TRBJ2-5
clone_size: many
v_call: TRBV11-2
cdr3_nt: TGTGCCAGCAGCTTGCAAGCGGGGACACCTCAAGAGACCCAGTACTTC
cdr3_aa: CASSLQAGTPQETQYF

cdr3_length: 15
d_call: .
j_call: TRBJ2-3
clone_size: .
v_call: TRBV28
cdr3_nt: TGTGCCAGCAGTGGACCGGCCCGAACCACAGATACGCAGTATTTT
cdr3_aa: CASSGPARTTDTQYF

cdr3_length: 14
d_call: .
j_call: TRBJ2-2
clone_size: once
v_call: TRBV7-7
cdr3_nt: TGTGCCAGCAGCTTAACGCCGGACACCGGGGAGCTGTTTTTT
cdr3_aa: CASSLTPDTGELFF

cdr3_length: 16
d_call: TRBD1
j_call: TRBJ1-2
clone_size: many
v_call: TRBV28
cdr3_nt: TGTGCCAGCAGTCCACCCGGGACAGGGGGCGCGGTTGGCTACACCTTC
cdr3_aa: CASSPPGTGGAVGYTF

cdr3_length: 19
d_call: .
j_call: TRBJ2-2
clone_size: many
v_call: TRBV10-3
cdr3_nt: TGTGCCATCAGTGACCCCAGGGGGGGACTACCGTCGAGCACCGGGGAGCTGTTTTTT
cdr3_aa: CAISDPRGGLPSSTGELFF

cdr3_length: 13
d_call: TRBD1
j_call: TRBJ2-5
clone_size: many
v_call: TRBV20-1
cdr3_nt: TGCAGTGCTATCCCGACAGGGGAGGAGACCCAGTACTTC
cdr3_aa: CSAIPTGEETQYF

cdr3_length: 13
d_call: .
j_call: TRBJ2-7
clone_size: many
v_call: TRBV4-3
cdr3_nt: TGCGCCAGCGGACGGGACACCTCCTACGAGCAGTACTTC
cdr3_aa: CASGRDTSYEQYF

cdr3_length: 15
d_call: TRBD1
j_call: TRBJ2-2
clone_size: .
v_call: TRBV11-3
cdr3_nt: TGTGCCAGCAGCTTCGGACAGGGGGACACCGGGGAGCTGTTTTTT
cdr3_aa: CASSFGQGDTGELFF

cdr3_length: 17
d_call: TRBD2
j_call: TRBJ2-6
clone_size: many
v_call: TRBV5-1
cdr3_nt: TGCGCCAGCAGCCCCGGGAGACTAGCCAGTAGGGCCAACGTCCTGACTTTC
cdr3_aa: CASSPGRLASRANVLTF

cdr3_length: 14
d_call: TRBD1
j_call: TRBJ1-4
clone_size: .
v_call: TRBV25-1
cdr3_nt: TGTGCCAGCAGTGATGGCAGGGGGCAAGAAAAACTGTTTTTT
cdr3_aa: CASSDGRGQEKLFF